One TCR beta chain is described in this entry. As yet, its antigen is unknown. The assay was immunoSEQ multiplex PCR, and TCRdb's table has in-frame clones only and misses some. The repertoire holds about 19,000 clones, over 70% seen once, with approximately 3% in the top ten. This sample is drawn from a study of T cells and Merkel cell carcinoma outcomes. Whole-study results and caveats: Reportedly, T-cell repertoire with density predicts Merkel cell carcinoma outcomes.

The sample taken for sequencing was tumor tissue from Merkel cell carcinoma. The clonotype was recovered from a human donor with Merkel cell carcinoma.

In DNA, the CDR3 is TGTGCTAGTGGTTTGGCGGGACAGAAGTATGGCTACACCTTC. Encoded protein: CASGLAGQKYGYTF. The chain combines TRBV12-5 with TRBJ1-2, with TRBD1 matching 7 bases. The germline V gene encodes CDR1 LGHNT and CDR2 FRNRAP. This CDR3 has 14 residues. J lost 5 bases, V lost 1 base, and 4 bases had no gene match.